The 28 T cell receptor beta chains listed next were all sequenced from one sample in a study of T cells in localized non-small cell lung cancer. Generated by immunoSEQ multiplex PCR, the TCRdb table keeps only in-frame clones and is missing some. Of about 40,000 clones listed, roughly nine tenths are singletons. Here the sequenced sample was PBMCs, taken before any cancer treatment. These receptors all come from a woman aged 40 to 75 with stage II lung adenocarcinoma.

This chain links TRBV6-1 with TRBJ1-1; D not resolved. Between the trimmed V and J ends, which lost 1 base and 1 base, there was a span of 7 bases. Germline CDR1 is MNHNS and CDR2 is SASEGT. The CDR3 covers 14 residues. The CDR3, as DNA: TGTGCCAGCAGTGAAGGGGGAGGGAACACTGAAGCTTTCTTT. Amino acids: CASSEGGGNTEAFF.

V gene TRBV10-2 combines with J gene TRBJ2-2; 9 bases are a match to TRBD1. Germline V gives CDR1 WSHSY, CDR2 SAAADI. The CDR3 is 14 amino acids. The V segment lost 6 bases and the J segment 5 bases; nucleotides outside the gene matches: 4. CDR3 nucleotides: TGCGCCAGCAGGGGACAGGGAAGGACCGGGGAGCTGTTTTTT. It yields the protein CASRGQGRTGELFF.

This chain links TRBV19 with TRBJ2-1, with TRBD2 matching over 14 bases. Germline CDR1 reads LNHDA; CDR2 reads SQIVND (reference sequence). The CDR3 sequence is 23 residues long. Germline trimming cut 3 bases from V and 0 bases from J; bases unmatched to any gene: 19. CDR3 amino acids: CASSIRFQAPGTSGGSSYNEQFF. DNA for the CDR3: TGTGCCAGTAGTATTAGGTTCCAGGCACCCGGGACTAGCGGGGGTAGCTCCTACAATGAGCAGTTCTTC.

CDR3 DNA: TGTGCCAGCAGCCAAGTAGTGTTCGCGAACACCGGGGAGCTGTTTTTT. Translated, it gives CASSQVVFANTGELFF. This chain uses TRBV4-2 with TRBJ2-2; D is undetermined. The V end lost 1 base, the J end lost 0 bases, and 9 bases lay between the germline ends. The CDR3 contains 16 residues. CDR1 LGHNA and CDR2 YNFKEQ come from the germline V gene.

The chain recombines TRBV2 with TRBJ2-1; 7 bases line up with TRBD2. Germline V gene sequence: CDR1 SNHLY, CDR2 FYNNEI. V lost 7 bases and J lost 4; bases outside the gene matches: 7. There are 14 residues in the CDR3. The CDR3 is CASMRLAAYNEQFF. In DNA, the CDR3 is TGTGCCAGCATGAGGCTAGCGGCTTACAATGAGCAGTTCTTC.

This rearrangement joins TRBV19 to TRBJ1-5, with D unclear. V shed 7 bases and J shed 1 base, with 8 bases lying between them. Germline CDR1 is LNHDA and CDR2 is SQIVND (reference sequence). CDR3 length: 13 residues. CDR3 nucleotide sequence: TGTGCCAGTACCTGGACGAGCAATCAGCCCCAGCATTTT. It yields the protein CASTWTSNQPQHF.

This sequence joins TRBV6-5 and TRBJ1-5, with D tentatively TRBD1 (6 bases). The V end lost 5 bases, the J end lost 1 base, and 12 bases lay between the germline ends. The CDR3 is 15 residues long. The germline V gene has CDR1 MNHEY and CDR2 SVGAGI. The CDR3 region is CASSHSDRSNQPQHF. Here the CDR3 DNA reads TGTGCCAGCAGTCACAGTGACAGGAGCAATCAGCCCCAGCATTTT.

The chain recombines TRBV4-1 with TRBJ2-7; D uncertain. Germline values: CDR1 MGHRA, CDR2 YSYEKL. The CDR3 has 13 residues. Trimming stripped 0 bases from V and 5 bases from J, with 8 bases between. DNA for the CDR3: TGCGCCAGCAGCCAAGATCGCGGACACGAGCAGTACTTC. It yields the protein CASSQDRGHEQYF.

The chain is built from TRBV28 and TRBJ1-1; unclear D gene. This CDR3 is 11 amino acids long. CDR1 and CDR2 from the germline V gene are MDHEN and SYDVKM. The V gene lost 3 bases and the J gene lost 8 bases, with 7 bases spanning the gap. CDR3 in DNA: TGTGCCAGCAGTTTCGTAAAAGAAGCTTTCTTT. Amino acids: CASSFVKEAFF.

The rearrangement uses TRBV19 and TRBJ1-2; no firm D call. The CDR3 totals 11 residues. V lost 4 bases and J lost 5, with 5 bases in between. The germline V gene has CDR1 LNHDA and CDR2 SQIVND (reference sequence). CDR3: CASSRDYGYTF. In DNA, the CDR3 is TGTGCCAGTAGTAGGGATTATGGCTACACCTTC.

This clone was seen just once. The chain couples TRBV28 to TRBJ2-7; D unclear. Germline V gives CDR1 MDHEN, CDR2 SYDVKM. V shed 7 bases and J shed 6 bases, with 16 bases lying between them. This CDR3 spans 13 amino acids. The DNA of the CDR3 is TGTGCCAGCACCCCAGACAATCGGGCCGAGCAGTACTTC. Translating gives CASTPDNRAEQYF.

CDR3 in amino acids: CASTLAGVNNEQFF. The CDR3 bases are TGCGCCAGCACTCTAGCGGGGGTTAACAATGAGCAGTTCTTC. The chain employs TRBV10-2 and TRBJ2-1; TRBD2 matches 10 bases. The V segment lost 7 bases and the J segment 5 bases; nucleotides outside the gene matches: 5. CDR1 is WSHSY, CDR2 SAAADI, per germline. The length of the CDR3 is 14 residues.

The V and J genes are TRBV9 and TRBJ2-5, with 10 nucleotides matching TRBD2. V lost 1 base and J lost 2; bases outside the gene matches: 5. The CDR3 length is 16 residues. The germline V gene encodes CDR1 SGDLS and CDR2 YYNGEE. The CDR3 sequence: CASSVPVSGGQETQYF. CDR3 bases: TGTGCCAGCAGCGTACCCGTTAGCGGGGGGCAAGAGACCCAGTACTTC.

The chain employs TRBV7-3 and TRBJ1-1; 8 bases match TRBD1. The CDR3 is made up of 15 amino acids. CDR1 and CDR2 (germline): SGHTA, FQGTGA. The ends lost 6 bases at V and 2 bases at J; junction bases unmatched: 8. The DNA for the CDR3 is TGTGCCAGCAGGCGGACAGGGAGGGGTAACACTGAAGCTTTCTTT. This sequence encodes CASRRTGRGNTEAFF.

The chain combines TRBV7-2 with TRBJ1-5; 8 bases map to TRBD1. Germline values: CDR1 SGHTA, CDR2 FQGNSA. This CDR3 is built from 15 residues. Trimming removed 4 bases from V and 4 bases from J; junction bases left unmatched: 6. CDR3: CASSSSTGANQPQHF. The CDR3 region has the DNA TGTGCCAGCAGCTCATCGACAGGGGCTAATCAGCCCCAGCATTTT. Drawing the rest from reference TRBV7-2 and TRBJ1-5, the complete variable domain is GAGVSQSPSNKVTEKGKDVELRCDPISGHTALYWYRQSLGQGLEFLIYFQGNSAPDKSGLPSDRFSAERTGGSVSTLTIQRTQQEDSAVYLCASSSSTGANQPQHFGDGTRLSIL.

This clone was found once. The rearrangement uses TRBV6-1 and TRBJ2-3; D call uncertain. With 7 bases removed from V and 2 bases from J, the gap between germline ends came to 7 bases. The CDR3 runs 12 residues. Germline CDR1 MNHNS, CDR2 SASEGT. CDR3 amino acids: CASKGPTDTQYF. The CDR3 nucleotides are TGTGCCAGCAAGGGCCCCACAGATACGCAGTATTTT.

V usage is TRBV5-1 and J usage is TRBJ2-2; TRBD1 is a possible D gene (5 bases). Per germline, CDR1 SGHRS and CDR2 YFSETQ. Trimming shortened V by 6 bases and J by 0 bases, and 9 bases separated the two germline ends. The CDR3 extends over 14 amino acids. The CDR3 is CASKTGPNTGELFF. The CDR3 coding sequence is TGCGCCAGCAAAACAGGCCCGAACACCGGGGAGCTGTTTTTT.

This clone showed up just once. The chain employs TRBV28 and TRBJ1-5; tentative D call: TRBD1 (5 bases). CDR1 and CDR2 (germline): MDHEN, SYDVKM. The V end was cut by 6 bases, the J end by 5 bases, with 14 bases between. The CDR3 runs 14 residues. In DNA form, the CDR3 reads TGTGCCAGCAGCCAGCAGGGTGGTTATCAGCCCCAGCATTTT. Translated, it gives CASSQQGGYQPQHF.

The chain is built from TRBV7-9 and TRBJ2-1; maybe TRBD2 (6 bases). Germline-derived CDR1 and CDR2 are SEHNR and FQNEAQ (reference sequence). V dropped 3 bases and J dropped 4 bases, with 22 bases sitting between them. CDR3 length: 18 amino acids. The CDR3 sequence: CASSLMRGTAVGYNEQFF. The CDR3 nucleotides are TGTGCCAGCAGCTTGATGCGCGGGACCGCGGTGGGTTACAATGAGCAGTTCTTC.

This clone was seen only once. The chain uses TRBV6-5 and TRBJ1-1; D not resolved. Germline loops: CDR1 MNHEY, CDR2 SVGAGI. The CDR3 has 15 residues. V dropped 3 bases and J dropped 2 bases, with 13 bases sitting between them. The CDR3 loop is CASSYLAGVNTEAFF. The CDR3 nucleotides are TGTGCCAGCAGTTATTTGGCGGGAGTCAACACTGAAGCTTTCTTT.

The rearrangement uses TRBV21-1 and TRBJ1-2; the D call of TRBD1 is as the table states it, not checked on the DNA. TRBV21-1 is tagged as a pseudogene. CDR3 length: 15 residues. The CDR3 nucleotides are TGTGCCAGCAGCAGGCTACAGGGGCTATCGGGGGGCTACACCTTC. Translating it yields CASSRLQGLSGGYTF.

The chain links TRBV4-2 to TRBJ1-5; unclear D gene. This CDR3 is built from 14 residues. Germline values: CDR1 LGHNA, CDR2 YNFKEQ. Trimming removed 0 bases at V and 5 bases at J, with 8 bases between. CDR3 protein: CASSQDLEDQPQHF. In nucleotides, the CDR3 is TGTGCCAGCAGCCAAGATCTAGAGGATCAGCCCCAGCATTTT.

This rearrangement joins TRBV7-3 to TRBJ2-1; D perhaps matches TRBD2 (5 bases). The CDR3 is 13 residues long. Germline CDR1 reads SGHTA; CDR2 reads FQGTGA. V lost 5 bases, J lost 10 bases, and 15 bases lay in between. Here the CDR3 reads CASSQRLGIEQFF. CDR3 DNA sequence: TGTGCCAGCAGCCAGAGACTCGGGATCGAGCAGTTCTTC.

This chain joins TRBV28 and TRBJ2-2, with 8 positions matching TRBD1. The CDR3 contains 14 residues. CDR1 is MDHEN, CDR2 SYDVKM, per germline. The V gene end was trimmed by 8 bases and the J gene end by 5 bases; junction bases not matched to a gene: 7. DNA of the CDR3: TGTGCCAGCTGGACAACAGGGGGGACCGGGGAGCTGTTTTTT. Amino acid sequence: CASWTTGGTGELFF.

This clone was seen only once. V is TRBV4-2 and J is TRBJ1-3; 7 bases are shared with TRBD1. The V gene end was trimmed by 5 bases and the J gene end by 0 bases; junction bases not matched to a gene: 4. CDR3 length: 15 amino acids. Germline lookup yields CDR1 LGHNA and CDR2 YNFKEQ. The CDR3 region has the DNA TGTGCCAGCAGCATAGACAGGGCCTCTGGAAACACCATATATTTT. Translation gives CASSIDRASGNTIYF.

By share, this clone counts as large. J is TRBJ2-5 and V is TRBV5-1; perhaps TRBD1 as D (6 bases). The CDR3 consists of 13 residues. The germline V gene encodes CDR1 SGHRS and CDR2 YFSETQ. The V end lost 4 bases, the J end lost 7 bases, and 14 bases lay between the germline ends. CDR3 sequence: CASSTGQRGTQYF. The CDR3 DNA reads as TGCGCCAGCAGCACCGGACAGCGCGGGACCCAGTACTTC.

This chain joins TRBV28 and TRBJ1-6; no definite D call. The CDR3 runs to 16 residues. V dropped 7 bases and J dropped 0 bases, with 13 bases sitting between them. Germline values: CDR1 MDHEN, CDR2 SYDVKM. As DNA, the CDR3 is TGTGCCAGCATCCCGGGAGGACGCTCCTATAATTCACCCCTCCACTTT. Protein: CASIPGGRSYNSPLHF.

The table lists this clone with a count of one. V usage is TRBV7-7 and J usage is TRBJ2-2, with D unresolved. V lost 5 bases to trimming and J lost 6 bases, with 7 bases between them. The germline V gene encodes CDR1 SSHAT and CDR2 FNYEAQ (reference sequence). The CDR3 has 12 residues. CDR3 DNA: TGTGCCAGCAGCCCGTTGCCCGGGGAGCTGTTTTTT. The encoded protein is CASSPLPGELFF.